The 19 T cell receptor beta chains below were found in one sample sequenced in a study of blood T cell repertoires in COVID-19. The data were produced by immunoSEQ multiplex PCR, yet TCRdb's version contains in-frame clones alone and is incomplete. The sample lists roughly 100,000 clones, approximately 88% seen once, with roughly 4% in the top ten. Sequencing was done on a sample of peripheral blood. These receptors were collected from a human donor in a cohort sampled during active COVID-19.

This clone was picked up a small number of times. V and J are TRBV4-3 and TRBJ2-7; 8 bases map to TRBD2. This CDR3 has 16 residues. The ends lost 1 base at V and 2 bases at J; junction bases unmatched: 7. CDR1 and CDR2 from the germline V gene are LGHNA and YSLEER. CDR3 sequence reads: CASSQAPSGRPYEQYF. CDR3 DNA sequence: TGCGCCAGCAGCCAAGCTCCTAGCGGGCGGCCCTACGAGCAGTACTTC.

This sequence joins TRBV5-1 and TRBJ2-5; 13 bases agree with TRBD2. CDR3 length equals 15 residues. V dropped 3 bases and J dropped 5; count of bases not matched to a gene: 4. Germline CDR1 is SGHRS and CDR2 is YFSETQ. The chain's CDR3 is CASSSTGLAGETQYF. The CDR3 DNA reads TGCGCCAGCAGCTCCACGGGACTAGCGGGGGAGACCCAGTACTTC.

The rearrangement uses TRBV5-1 and TRBJ2-3; 8 bases fit TRBD1. V was clipped by 0 bases and J by 1 base; unmatched bases: 4. The germline V gene has CDR1 SGHRS and CDR2 YFSETQ. The CDR3 has 16 residues. DNA for the CDR3: TGCGCCAGCAGCTTGGCAGGGGGCTCTGGCACAGATACGCAGTATTTT. This encodes CASSLAGGSGTDTQYF.

This sequence joins TRBV6-5 and TRBJ1-1; 8 nucleotides line up with TRBD1. V trimming: 6 bases; J trimming: 1 base; junction bases outside the gene matches: 4. The CDR3 has 14 residues. In germline, CDR1 is MNHEY, CDR2 SVGAGI. CDR3 amino acids: CASSWDRWNTEAFF. CDR3 nucleotides: TGTGCCAGCAGCTGGGACAGGTGGAACACTGAAGCTTTCTTT.

The table lists this clone with a count of one. This chain uses TRBV5-8 with TRBJ2-1; 7 positions agree with TRBD2. The V gene end was trimmed by 3 bases and the J gene end by 1 base; junction bases not matched to a gene: 7. The length of the CDR3 is 16 residues. Germline-derived CDR1 and CDR2 are SGHTS and YDEGEE. This CDR3 is CASSSGWGGSYNEQFF. CDR3 bases: TGTGCCAGCAGCTCCGGGTGGGGGGGATCCTACAATGAGCAGTTCTTC.

The chain is built from TRBV4-3 and TRBJ2-3, with a weak D call TRBD1 (6 bases). Trimming pared 0 bases from V and 6 bases from J, leaving 25 bases between. Germline values: CDR1 LGHNA, CDR2 YSLEER. The CDR3 is 19 residues long. For the CDR3, the DNA is TGCGCCAGCAGCCAAGACGGATCAGGGGCAAGCGACGGTCGGGATACGCAGTATTTT. Translation: CASSQDGSGASDGRDTQYF.

The J gene is TRBJ2-1, the V gene TRBV9; 8 bases are a match to TRBD2. The CDR3 consists of 15 residues. From germline, CDR1 is SGDLS and CDR2 YYNGEE. V lost 5 bases, J lost 8 bases, and 12 bases stayed unmatched. CDR3 bases: TGTGCCAGCAGAGGTGCAGGACTAGCAGGCGATGAGCAGTTCTTC. It yields the protein CASRGAGLAGDEQFF.

This chain uses TRBV9 with TRBJ1-5; 7 bases align to TRBD1. V gave up 4 bases and J gave up 5 bases; unmatched junction bases: 6. The germline V gene has CDR1 SGDLS and CDR2 YYNGEE. CDR3 length equals 14 residues. CDR3 residues: CASSSLDRYQPQHF. The CDR3, as DNA: TGTGCCAGCAGCTCCTTGGACAGGTATCAGCCCCAGCATTTT.

The genes are TRBV19 and TRBJ2-3; 8 bases are a match to TRBD2. Per germline, CDR1 LNHDA and CDR2 SQIVND (reference sequence). V was clipped by 9 bases and J by 5 bases; unmatched bases: 7. The CDR3 length is 13 residues. This chain's CDR3 is CASGGDPRDTQYF. Here the CDR3 DNA reads TGTGCCAGCGGGGGGGACCCAAGAGATACGCAGTATTTT. Together with reference TRBV19 and TRBJ2-3, the CDR3 gives the full variable domain: DGGITQSPKYLFRKEGQNVTLSCEQNLNHDAMYWYRQDPGQGLRLIYYSQIVNDFQKGDIAEGYSVSREKKESFPLTVTSAQKNPTAFYLCASGGDPRDTQYFGPGTRLTVL.

The rearrangement joins TRBV15 to TRBJ2-3; TRBD2 aligns across 14 bases. In germline, CDR1 is LNHNV, CDR2 YYDKDF (reference sequence). The CDR3 totals 17 residues. Losses at the gene ends were 0 bases for V and 5 bases for J; bases not matched to a gene: 4. The CDR3 DNA reads as TGTGCCACCAGCAGAGAGTTGACTAGCGGGGGGGGAGATACGCAGTATTTT. Protein: CATSRELTSGGGDTQYF. Based on the CDR3 plus reference TRBV15 and TRBJ2-3, the full variable domain is DAMVIQNPRYQVTQFGKPVTLSCSQTLNHNVMYWYQQKSSQAPKLLFHYYDKDFNNEADTPDNFQSRRPNTSFCFLDIRSPGLGDTAMYLCATSRELTSGGGDTQYFGPGTRLTVL.

The chain joins TRBV4-1 to TRBJ1-2, with TRBD1 identical over 10 bases. Germline values: CDR1 MGHRA, CDR2 YSYEKL. The CDR3 length is 18 residues. V was pared by 1 base and J by 6 bases, with 14 bases of the junction left unmatched. The CDR3 sequence is CASSQVGRRQGARHGYTF. As DNA, the CDR3 is TGCGCCAGCAGCCAAGTCGGTCGCAGACAGGGGGCGCGGCATGGCTACACCTTC.

This clone was observed a single time. The CDR3 region has the DNA TGCGCCAGCAGCTTGGCCTGGGGCTTTCAAGAGACCCAGTACTTC. Its translation: CASSLAWGFQETQYF. The chain carries TRBV5-1 and TRBJ2-5; weak D call: TRBD1 (5 bases). CDR1 SGHRS and CDR2 YFSETQ come from the germline V gene. The V end lost 0 bases, the J end lost 2 bases, and 11 bases lay between the germline ends. The CDR3 covers 15 residues.

This CDR3 is CASSTGTGTEVNEQFF. The CDR3 nucleotides read TGCGCCAGCAGCACAGGGACAGGGACTGAGGTCAATGAGCAGTTCTTC. The chain carries TRBV5-1 and TRBJ2-1; 9 bases map to TRBD1. The CDR3 sequence is 16 residues long. V dropped 4 bases and J dropped 6; count of bases not matched to a gene: 11. CDR1 SGHRS and CDR2 YFSETQ come from the germline V gene.

The chain carries TRBV5-8 and TRBJ1-4; 7 nucleotides match TRBD1. This CDR3 has 16 amino acids. CDR1 SGHTS and CDR2 YDEGEE come from the germline V gene. With V trimmed by 7 bases and J by 4 bases, 13 bases remained unmatched. The CDR3 loop is CASLGGRGSFNEKLFF. CDR3 DNA sequence: TGTGCCAGCCTCGGTGGCAGGGGGAGCTTTAATGAAAAACTGTTTTTT.

This chain links TRBV6-6 with TRBJ2-3; 11 bases align to TRBD1. The V segment lost 6 bases and the J segment 4 bases; nucleotides outside the gene matches: 9. Germline CDR1 MNHNY, CDR2 SVGAGI (reference sequence). There are 16 residues in the CDR3. In DNA, the CDR3 is TGTGCCAGCAGGTCGGGAGGACAGGGGGCCTCAGATACGCAGTATTTT. It translates to CASRSGGQGASDTQYF.

The chain's CDR3 is CASSKVDSPNTGELFF. CDR3 sequence (DNA): TGCGCCAGCAGTAAGGTAGACAGCCCGAACACCGGGGAGCTGTTTTTT. The genes are TRBV5-1 and TRBJ2-2, with D possibly TRBD1 on 5 matching bases. Trimming removed 5 bases from V and 0 bases from J, with 14 bases in between. This CDR3 region has 16 residues. Germline CDR1 reads SGHRS; CDR2 reads YFSETQ.

The genes are TRBV27 and TRBJ2-1; 9 bases are a match to TRBD1. The CDR3 is made up of 15 amino acids. The germline gives CDR1 MNHEY, CDR2 SMNVEV (reference sequence). J gave up 4 bases and V 6 bases, and 7 bases lay outside the gene matches. The CDR3 sequence is CASSRGQGRYNEQFF. CDR3 coding DNA: TGTGCCAGCAGCCGGGGACAGGGAAGGTACAATGAGCAGTTCTTC.

J is TRBJ1-1 and V is TRBV3-1 (or the pseudogene TRBV3-2); maybe TRBD1 (5 bases). Germline assignment: CDR1 LGHDT and CDR2 YNNKEL (reference sequence). V shed 5 bases and J shed 4 bases, with 11 bases lying between them. CDR3 length: 13 residues. In nucleotides, the CDR3 is TGTGCCAGCAGCGAACGGGGGATCACTGAAGCTTTCTTT. Protein sequence: CASSERGITEAFF.

The rearrangement links TRBV18 to TRBJ2-6, with 7 bases identical to TRBD1. The junction had 4 bases not matched to a gene; V was cut back by 2 bases and J by 0 bases. The CDR3 is made up of 17 amino acids. Germline V lookup: CDR1 KGHSH, CDR2 LQKENI. CDR3 DNA: TGTGCCAGCTCACCAAGGACAGGCTTCTCTGGGGCCAACGTCCTGACTTTC. This codes for CASSPRTGFSGANVLTF. Full variable domain (rest looked up from reference TRBV18 and TRBJ2-6): NAGVMQNPRHLVRRRGQEARLRCSPMKGHSHVYWYRQLPEEGLKFMVYLQKENIIDESGMPKERFSAEFPKEGPSILRIQQVVRGDSAAYFCASSPRTGFSGANVLTFGAGSRLTVL.